These 10 T cell receptor beta chains were sequenced from one sample in a study of blood T cell repertoires in COVID-19. TCRdb's copy holds only in-frame clones and misses some; the assay was immunoSEQ multiplex PCR. The sample lists about 130,000 clones, 79% occurring once. Sequenced sample: peripheral blood. The receptors were sampled from an older woman with COVID-19, enrolled during active disease.

The chain recombines TRBV9 with TRBJ2-5; 8 bases map to TRBD1. The CDR3 is 15 residues long. In germline, CDR1 is SGDLS, CDR2 YYNGEE. V trimming: 3 bases; J trimming: 5 bases; junction bases outside the gene matches: 9. For the CDR3, the DNA is TGTGCCAGCAGCGCATCTCAGGGGGCTTGGGAGACCCAGTACTTC. As protein: CASSASQGAWETQYF. The variable domain in full, with the rest retrieved from reference TRBV9 and TRBJ2-5, is DSGVTQTPKHLITATGQRVTLRCSPRSGDLSVYWYQQSLDQGLQFLIQYYNGEERAKGNILERFSAQQFPDLHSELNLSSLELGDSALYFCASSASQGAWETQYFGPGTRLLVL.

The chain has TRBV10-3 and TRBJ2-7; D might be TRBD2 (5 bases). Germline CDR1 ENHRY, CDR2 SYGVKD. The CDR3 is 12 amino acids. The V and J ends lost 0 bases and 10 bases respectively, with 10 bases between them. In DNA form, the CDR3 reads TGTGCCATCAGTGAGTCGGGAGCGAGACAGTACTTC. It translates to CAISESGARQYF.

V usage is TRBV28 and J usage is TRBJ1-5; no clear D gene. Germline assignment: CDR1 MDHEN and CDR2 SYDVKM. The CDR3 loop spans 13 amino acids. V lost 6 bases, J lost 7 bases, and 13 bases lay in between. CDR3 loop: CASSQTGGQPQHF. CDR3 sequence (DNA): TGTGCCAGCAGCCAGACTGGTGGGCAGCCCCAGCATTTT.

The chain joins TRBV28 to TRBJ1-5; 8 positions agree with TRBD1. Germline CDR1 is MDHEN and CDR2 is SYDVKM. The CDR3 sequence is 17 residues long. After removal of 5 bases from V and 1 base from J, the junction contained 10 bases not matched to a gene. CDR3 in amino acids: CASSLTFTGGSNQPQHF. The CDR3 DNA reads as TGTGCCAGCAGTCTCACCTTTACAGGGGGAAGCAATCAGCCCCAGCATTTT.

The gene calls are TRBV7-2 and TRBJ2-5; 8 nucleotides align to TRBD1. The J segment lost 7 bases and the V segment lost 6 bases, leaving 16 bases of the junction unmatched. The CDR3 covers 16 residues. Germline V gene lookup returns CDR1 SGHTA and CDR2 FQGNSA. The chain's CDR3 is CASSPAPGQARWTQYF. In DNA form, the CDR3 reads TGTGCCAGCAGTCCCGCTCCGGGACAGGCGAGGTGGACCCAGTACTTC.

This clone was seen a handful of times. The chain combines TRBV2 with TRBJ1-1, with D possibly matching TRBD1 (5 bases). CDR1 is SNHLY, CDR2 FYNNEI, per germline. V lost 6 bases to trimming and J lost 2 bases, with 13 bases between them. The length of the CDR3 is 14 residues. CDR3 in amino acids: CASRSLGENTEAFF. The CDR3 region has the DNA TGTGCCAGCAGGAGCCTAGGGGAAAACACTGAAGCTTTCTTT.

V gene TRBV14 combines with J gene TRBJ1-1; perhaps TRBD1 as D (6 bases). CDR1 and CDR2 from the germline V gene are SGHDN and FVKESK. V was trimmed by 5 bases and J by 8 bases, leaving 15 bases between them. The CDR3 consists of 13 residues. The CDR3 here is CASSEAGTHEAFF. The CDR3 DNA sequence: TGTGCCAGCAGCGAAGCCGGGACACACGAAGCTTTCTTT.

This rearrangement joins TRBV6-1 to TRBJ2-7, with a possible D match to TRBD1 (6 bases). The CDR3 extends over 13 amino acids. V was pared by 6 bases and J by 7 bases, with 16 bases between. CDR1 MNHNS and CDR2 SASEGT come from the germline V gene. This CDR3 reads CASSSRAQGEQYF. CDR3 coding DNA: TGTGCCAGCAGCTCCCGGGCTCAGGGGGAGCAGTACTTC.

This chain uses TRBV28 with TRBJ1-1; D may be TRBD1 (5 bases). This CDR3 has 15 residues. Trimming cost V 6 bases and J 3 bases, with 17 bases left between them. Looked up from germline, CDR1 is MDHEN and CDR2 is SYDVKM. The CDR3: CASRGTGGPHTEAFF. In DNA form, the CDR3 reads TGTGCCAGCAGAGGCACCGGGGGTCCCCACACTGAAGCTTTCTTT.

This sequence joins TRBV5-1 and TRBJ2-2, with 7 bases fitting TRBD1. The CDR3 totals 15 residues. J was trimmed by 7 bases and V by 2 bases; bases with no gene match: 8. In germline, CDR1 is SGHRS, CDR2 YFSETQ. CDR3 DNA sequence: TGCGCCAGCAGCTTTACCAGGGGGTCTTTCGGGGAGCTGTTTTTT. This translates into CASSFTRGSFGELFF. Full variable domain (rest looked up from reference TRBV5-1 and TRBJ2-2): KAGVTQTPRYLIKTRGQQVTLSCSPISGHRSVSWYQQTPGQGLQFLFEYFSETQRNKGNFPGRFSGRQFSNSRSEMNVSTLELGDSALYLCASSFTRGSFGELFFGEGSRLTVL.